This T cell receptor beta chain was captured by sequencing in a study of identical twins listed by TCRdb under 2016. General notes on the study: TCR alpha and beta repertoires from monozygotic twins, unrelated adults of various ages and cord blood were deep-sequenced to test whether fetal clonotypes persist. Replicate twin experiments were performed at different times using different library preparation protocols to rule out contamination.

Results the study describes overall, beyond this receptor: Compared with coincidental sharing between unrelated individuals, out-of-frame TCR alpha sequences shared between twins had an excess of sequences with low generation probability. Invariant T cells such as MAIT and iNKT could partly confound zero-insertion analyses, though diverse VJ usage argued against this for most clonotypes. Abundant cord blood beta clonotypes carried fewer insertions; young adult naive repertoires showed a weaker similar trend, while memory repertoires showed none. A weaker excess of twin sharing was found in beta out-of-frame sequences because the signal-to-noise ratio was lowered by fewer shared sequences. Out-of-frame TCR alpha sharing in monozygotic twins was systematically underestimated by recombination models, whereas sharing between unrelated individuals was in agreement with the recombination models. Because the same donors could not be followed over many years, conclusions were based on cross-sectional statistical analysis.

The library was prepared using 5' RACE. Data came from an Illumina HiSeq 2000. A universal primer binding site was introduced by template switching, and a unique molecular identifier was present in the final cDNA, enabling accurate counting of TCR cDNA molecules. Specific primers in the conserved constant-segment region were used to synthesize first-strand cDNA for the TCR alpha and beta chains. Each cDNA library was double barcoded, with a SMART-Mk sample barcode plus Illumina barcodes, to control for contamination. TruSeq adapter sequences and Illumina sample barcodes were added in two successive PCR steps. The Illumina HiSeq platform was used with custom primers to sequence TCR alpha and beta cDNA libraries. The original methods were these. Raw reads were processed with MiGEC to extract unique molecular identifiers, and MiXCR was used to determine CDR3 positions. Recombination models were inferred per individual with the repgenHMM and IGoR tools using an EM algorithm. The analysis of shared clonotypes was done with the tcR package in R, with sharing normalized by the product of cloneset sizes. To study raw recombination free of thymic and clonal selection effects, out-of-frame nonproductive sequences were analyzed. TCRdb's own reprocessing of the public reads used fastp at Q25 and MiXCR and kept productive beta chains. When rows share a CDR3 protein, they turn into one entry using the most common DNA and genes. V and J calls and clone size were set by TCRdb, not the authors. This sample holds about 340,000 distinct CDR3 sequences; approximately 13% were observed only once. The ten biggest clones cover approximately 7.6% of the sample.

The CDR3 has 14 amino acids, counting the end cysteine and phenylalanine. CDR3 DNA only is kept here, 42 bases in frame from base 1. The germline V gene provides CDR1 SGHDT and CDR2 YYEEEE. V and J are truncated by 0 bases and 6 bases respectively, leaving an intervening sequence of 9 bases. Every donor was a healthy Caucasian. Three pairs of female monozygotic twins, all aged about 18 to 30 years, made up the twin cohort. Positive isolation kits from Invitrogen were used to isolate the CD4+ and CD8+ T cell populations. For this clonotype: It has no known antigen specificity. No base quality information exists; no much larger clone differs at one position.

These data were also filed under a second study, of yellow fever vaccine responses in identical twins. The second study, in turn, reports: According to the authors, in identical twins the way T cells responded to vaccination appeared partly convergent and partly personalized. The study precisely tracked vaccine-responding T cell clones in identical twins.

Sequencing was performed on CD8+ T cells sorted from blood. The receptor chain draws on TRBV5-6 and TRBJ1-4; a weak D assignment points to TRBD1 (6 bases agree). This TCR was recovered from a woman younger than 30 in good health. The DNA reads TGTGCCAGCAGCTTGGTAGGGGGGGATGAAAAACTGTTTTTT. It translates to CASSLVGGDEKLFF.